This T cell receptor beta chain derives from a study of identical twins. Germline V CDR1 and CDR2: SNHLY, FYNNEI. The CDR3 consists of 16 residues. Trimming removed 9 bases at V and 0 bases at J, with 19 bases between. TCRdb recomputed calls from the 5' RACE reads with MiXCR, one row per CDR3 protein. Among around 960,000 distinct CDR3 sequences listed, 9% to 15% were seen once. Study-wide points: Out-of-frame alpha sequences common to twins were enriched for low generation probability. Whereas memory repertoires showed no such difference, abundant cord blood beta clonotypes carried fewer insertions.

On this clonotype: Its antigen is still unknown.

The sample was also linked to a second study, of yellow fever vaccine responses in identical twins.

The V call is TRBV2, the J call TRBJ2-3; TRBD2 might be the D (5 bases). The specimen was PBMCs. The TCR sequence derives from a woman younger than 35 in good health. The DNA of the CDR3 is TGTGCCAGTCCTCCCCGAATGGGAGTTAGCACAGATACGCAGTATTTT. Residues: CASPPRMGVSTDTQYF. The full variable domain, rest sourced from reference TRBV2 and TRBJ2-3, is EPEVTQTPSHQVTQMGQEVILRCVPISNHLYFYWYRQILGQKVEFLVSFYNNEISEKSEIFDDQFSVERPDGSNFTLKIRSTKLEDSAMYFCASPPRMGVSTDTQYFGPGTRLTVL.